The next 21 T cell receptor beta chains were all read from a single sample in a study of beta chain features in type 1 diabetes. Study-level points and caveats: Moderately but significantly shorter TCRB CDR3s were found in Type 1 diabetes patients in all four CD4+ subsets.

TCRB transcripts that were expressed got sequenced, as all of the isolated RNA had been reverse transcribed. Using immunoSEQ multiplex PCR, the repertoire was profiled, and TCRdb retains in-frame clones only, with some absent. The data contain some 290,000 clones, roughly 24% of them singletons. The antigens of these receptors remain unknown. The material sequenced was naive CD4+ T cells from blood. These TCRs come from a young woman with type 1 diabetes.

This clone was seen more than once but under ten times. The chain employs TRBV30 and TRBJ2-1; 14 bases match TRBD2. Losses at the gene ends were 4 bases for V and 12 bases for J; bases not matched to a gene: 8. The germline gives CDR1 GTSNPN, CDR2 SVGIG (reference sequence). The CDR3 has 14 amino acids. The CDR3 DNA reads as TGTGCCTGGAAACCGGGACTAGCGGGAGTCGGGCAGTTCTTC. It specifies CAWKPGLAGVGQFF.

For the CDR3, the DNA is TGTGCCAGCAGCCCCTGGGACAGGGAATCAGATACGCAGTATTTT. Amino acid sequence: CASSPWDRESDTQYF. V and J are TRBV11-2 and TRBJ2-3; 9 bases are a match to TRBD1. The V and J ends lost 5 bases and 4 bases, in that order; junction bases with no gene match: 7. CDR3 size: 15 residues. CDR1 is SGHAT and CDR2 is FQNNGV in the germline V gene.

The V and J genes are TRBV28 and TRBJ2-7, with a weak D call TRBD2 (7 bases). The ends were cut back, 6 bases at V and 0 bases at J, with 15 bases in the middle. This CDR3 has 15 amino acids. The germline gives CDR1 MDHEN, CDR2 SYDVKM. The CDR3: CASREPAGASYEQYF. DNA of the CDR3: TGTGCCAGCAGGGAACCGGCGGGGGCCTCCTACGAGCAGTACTTC.

This clone was detected a few times. The chain recombines TRBV29-1 with TRBJ2-1; D call uncertain. Per germline, CDR1 SQVTM and CDR2 ANQGSEA. This CDR3 has 11 amino acids. Between the trimmed V and J ends, which lost 3 bases and 6 bases, there was a span of 6 bases. The DNA of the CDR3 is TGCAGCGTTGATAGTTTCAATGAGCAGTTCTTC. Encoded protein: CSVDSFNEQFF.

In its sample, this clone was seen a few times. The gene calls are TRBV30 and TRBJ2-6; no clear D gene. The CDR3 extends over 13 amino acids. Trimming shortened V by 0 bases and J by 2 bases, and 2 bases separated the two germline ends. The germline CDR1 and CDR2 sequences are GTSNPN and SVGIG (reference sequence). The CDR3 is CAWSVTGANVLTF. CDR3 in DNA: TGTGCCTGGAGTGTTACTGGGGCCAACGTCCTGACTTTC.

J is TRBJ1-2 and V is TRBV14, with D unclear. V lost 5 bases and J lost 5, with 15 bases in between. The CDR3 runs 14 residues. Germline V gene sequence: CDR1 SGHDN, CDR2 FVKESK. DNA of the CDR3: TGTGCCAGCAGCGGACCCATTCCGGGATATGGCTACACCTTC. This encodes CASSGPIPGYGYTF.

The rearrangement uses TRBV30 and TRBJ1-1; maybe TRBD1 (5 bases). V was shortened by 4 bases and J by 4 bases, with 13 bases between the two germline ends. Germline assignment: CDR1 GTSNPN and CDR2 SVGIG (reference sequence). The CDR3 has 13 amino acids. CDR3 DNA: TGTGCCTGGATTCGGCTGGGGGGCACTGAAGCTTTCTTT. Amino acids: CAWIRLGGTEAFF.

The rearrangement links TRBV28 to TRBJ2-1, with 10 bases matching TRBD2. Trimming took 3 bases from V and 7 from J; bases not matched to a gene: 9. CDR3 length: 16 residues. Per the germline V gene, CDR1 is MDHEN and CDR2 is SYDVKM. CDR3 in amino acids: CASSFLIAGGVNEQFF. Here the CDR3 DNA reads TGTGCCAGCAGTTTTTTAATAGCGGGAGGCGTAAATGAGCAGTTCTTC.

The rearrangement uses TRBV7-9 and TRBJ2-5; TRBD2 agrees at 11 bases. Germline V gene sequence: CDR1 SEHNR, CDR2 FQNEAQ (reference sequence). The CDR3 has 16 residues. The trim removed 3 bases at V and 0 bases at J, leaving 3 bases unmatched. The CDR3 is CASSLGLAAYQETQYF. CDR3 bases: TGTGCCAGCAGCTTGGGACTAGCGGCGTACCAAGAGACCCAGTACTTC.

This sequence joins TRBV15 and TRBJ1-5; 8 positions match TRBD1. The germline V gene has CDR1 LNHNV and CDR2 YYDKDF (reference sequence). The CDR3 runs 16 residues. J lost 1 base, V lost 2 bases, and 4 bases had no gene match. This CDR3 is CATSRTQGASNQPQHF. CDR3 coding DNA: TGTGCCACCAGCAGAACCCAGGGGGCGAGCAATCAGCCCCAGCATTTT.

This rearrangement joins TRBV7-3 to TRBJ2-2; TRBD2 might be the D (5 bases). V dropped 3 bases and J dropped 0 bases, with 8 bases sitting between them. CDR1 is SGHTA and CDR2 is FQGTGA in the germline V gene. This CDR3 spans 15 amino acids. CDR3 DNA sequence: TGTGCCAGCAGCTTTGGCGGGTCGAACACCGGGGAGCTGTTTTTT. It translates to CASSFGGSNTGELFF.

The V and J genes are TRBV2 and TRBJ2-7; D gene uncertain. The V gene's germline CDR1 is SNHLY and CDR2 FYNNEI. This CDR3 spans 14 amino acids. Trimming removed 5 bases from V and 1 base from J, with 12 bases in between. CDR3 coding DNA: TGTGCCAGCAGTTTGGAGCTTTTGTCCTACGAGCAGTACTTC. Protein sequence: CASSLELLSYEQYF.

This clone was detected only a few times. The chain joins TRBV4-1 to TRBJ2-7, with a possible D match to TRBD2 (5 bases). The ends were cut back, 0 bases at V and 0 bases at J, with 9 bases in the middle. Germline V CDR1 and CDR2: MGHRA, YSYEKL. CDR3 length equals 15 residues. CDR3 residues: CASSQDPDYSYEQYF. CDR3 in DNA: TGCGCCAGCAGCCAAGATCCAGACTACTCCTACGAGCAGTACTTC.

A few counts support this clone. The chain recombines TRBV9 with TRBJ2-7; D remains ambiguous. CDR1 and CDR2 from the germline V gene are SGDLS and YYNGEE. The CDR3 spans 15 residues. V was pared by 1 base and J by 0 bases, with 11 bases between. Written as DNA, the CDR3 is TGTGCCAGCAGCGTATCGGGTGTAAGCTCCTACGAGCAGTACTTC. Protein: CASSVSGVSSYEQYF.

V gene TRBV28 combines with J gene TRBJ2-3; D call uncertain. V dropped 4 bases and J dropped 6 bases, with 8 bases sitting between them. The CDR3 is 12 residues long. In germline, CDR1 is MDHEN, CDR2 SYDVKM. CDR3 region: CASSWIGDTQYF. For the CDR3, the DNA is TGTGCCAGCAGTTGGATCGGGGATACGCAGTATTTT.

This clone turned up a few times. This chain links TRBV7-3 with TRBJ2-3; 7 bases match TRBD2. V trimming: 4 bases; J trimming: 1 base; junction bases outside the gene matches: 8. The CDR3 runs 16 residues. CDR1 is SGHTA, CDR2 FQGTGA, per germline. DNA for the CDR3: TGTGCCAGCAGCTCCCGTCGACTAGCAGGCACAGATACGCAGTATTTT. Translation gives CASSSRRLAGTDTQYF. The complete variable domain, with remaining parts taken from reference TRBV7-3 and TRBJ2-3, reads GAGVSQTPSNKVTEKGKYVELRCDPISGHTALYWYRQSLGQGPEFLIYFQGTGAADDSGLPNDRFFAVRPEGSVSTLKIQRTERGDSAVYLCASSSRRLAGTDTQYFGPGTRLTVL.

The CDR3 reads CASSKGLDGDEQFF. CDR3 in DNA: TGTGCCAGCAGCAAGGGACTAGATGGAGATGAGCAGTTCTTC. This chain connects TRBV21-1 to TRBJ2-1; TRBD2 is the table's D call, not checked against the DNA. TRBV21-1 is given as a pseudogene. CDR3 length: 14 residues.

The J gene is TRBJ2-7, the V gene TRBV30; a weak D match, TRBD2 (5 bases). Looked up from germline, CDR1 is GTSNPN and CDR2 is SVGIG (reference sequence). Trimming took off 5 bases at V and 9 bases at J, with 20 bases between the two ends. The CDR3 consists of 13 residues. For the CDR3, the DNA is TGTGCCTGGGGGAGCGTCTCAGGAATTGGGCAGTACTTC. Translation: CAWGSVSGIGQYF.

This clone was observed a few times. The CDR3 DNA reads as TGTGCCATCCTAGCGGGGCCTATCTCTGGGGCCAACGTCCTGACTTTC. The encoded protein is CAILAGPISGANVLTF. The chain joins TRBV10-3 to TRBJ2-6; 9 bases are a match to TRBD2. V trimming: 8 bases; J trimming: 0 bases; junction bases outside the gene matches: 5. The CDR3 loop spans 16 amino acids. Germline assignment: CDR1 ENHRY and CDR2 SYGVKD.

As concerns this clone: Germline and junction disagree at one end, which may indicate a read error. V usage is TRBV7-7 and J usage is TRBJ2-5; 10 bases match TRBD2. CDR1 is SSHAT and CDR2 is FNYEAQ in the germline V gene (reference sequence). This CDR3 has 14 residues. Here the CDR3 reads CASSISGRGETQYF. Written as DNA, the CDR3 is TGTGCTAGCAGCATAAGCGGGAGGGGAGAGACCCAGTACTTC. Variable domain in full (rest from reference TRBV7-7 and TRBJ2-5): GAGVSQSPRYKVTKRGQDVTLRCDPISSHATLYWYQQALGQGPEFLTYFNYEAQPDKSGLPSDRFSAERPEGSISTLTIQRTEQRDSAMYRCASSISGRGETQYFGPGTRLLVL.

This clone was counted a few times. The chain joins TRBV5-6 to TRBJ2-4; D possibly corresponds to TRBD2 (7 bases). The CDR3 is made up of 14 amino acids. Germline CDR1 reads SGHDT; CDR2 reads YYEEEE. Trimming shortened V by 1 base and J by 8 bases, and 13 bases separated the two germline ends. As DNA, the CDR3 is TGTGCCAGCAGCTTGATCGGGGGGCCGTACATTCAGTACTTC. Translating it yields CASSLIGGPYIQYF.